The clone carrying this TCR beta chain was recorded only once. Diagnoses rested on clinical symptoms, serum thyroxine and TRAb, thyroid ultrasound and orbital computed tomography. This record belongs to a study of T cells in Graves' hyperthyroidism and ophthalmopathy. Amplification of TCR beta CDR3 regions used RNA as the template. The primer set for the first-round RT-PCR of the TCR CDR3 was HTBI. TCRdb recomputed calls from the multiplex PCR reads with MiXCR, one row per CDR3 protein. The sample comprises nearly 750,000 distinct CDR3 sequences, 35% of which are singletons, and roughly 30% rests with the top ten. The source is a middle-aged woman with Graves' hyperthyroidism. The sample comprised blood.

For the CDR3, the DNA is TGTGCCACCAGCAGATCGTACAGGGAAAACACCGGGGAGCTGTTTTTT. Translation: CATSRSYRENTGELFF. This chain joins TRBV15 and TRBJ2-2; a possible D gene is TRBD1 (6 bases). This CDR3 region has 16 residues. CDR1 is LNHNV and CDR2 is YYDKDF in the germline V gene (reference sequence). Trimming removed 2 bases from V and 2 bases from J, with 12 bases in between.